This T cell receptor (beta chain) was sequenced in a study of Ad26.COV2.S vaccination and SARS-CoV-2 variants. TCRdb's table, derived via immunoSEQ multiplex PCR, lists solely in-frame clones and lacks some. The sample consists of 350,000 to 450,000 clones, about nine tenths of them appearing once. Findings of the study overall: Compared with placebo recipients, vaccine recipients had higher spike-specific TCR breadth.

About this clone itself: Its antigen is unknown.

CDR1 is LGHDT and CDR2 is YNNKEL in the germline V gene (reference sequence). The CDR3 contains 15 residues. Trimming took off 3 bases at V and 4 bases at J, with 14 bases between the two ends. The treatment here: 19 received Ad26.COV2.S at low or high dose, single or two shots; roughly 5 received placebo; per-sample allocation not given. At day 63 after the first vaccine or placebo injection, samples were drawn. The sequenced sample was peripheral blood, obtained in a trial of Ad26.COV2.S vaccine versus placebo. This chain connects TRBV3-1 (or the pseudogene TRBV3-2) to TRBJ2-3, with D possibly TRBD1 on 5 matching bases. The source of this sequence is a person between 18 and 65 years old who received the Ad26.COV2.S COVID-19 vaccine or a placebo. The CDR3 spells CASSHRVRAADTQYF. CDR3 nucleotides: TGTGCCAGCAGCCATCGGGTCAGGGCAGCAGATACGCAGTATTTT.